The 26 T cell receptor beta chains given below trace back to one sample, sequenced in a study of cytomegalovirus exposure and HLA in healthy donors. The PCR employed 60 Vbeta primers together with 13 Jbeta primers. Using immunoSEQ multiplex PCR, the repertoire was profiled, and TCRdb retains in-frame clones only, with some absent. The repertoire consists of approximately 160,000 clones, with roughly 82% occurring once and the leading ten covering approximately 5.5%. Source material: PBMCs. These receptors were obtained from a man aged 30 to 45 in good health and CMV-seropositive.

This chain uses TRBV30 with TRBJ2-7; 7 nucleotides match TRBD1. The CDR3 is made up of 15 amino acids. The V and J ends lost 1 base and 6 bases, in that order; junction bases with no gene match: 12. CDR1 is GTSNPN, CDR2 SVGIG, per germline (reference sequence). Here the CDR3 reads CAWSGTGLPGGEQYF. CDR3 bases: TGTGCCTGGAGTGGAACAGGGCTACCAGGGGGCGAGCAGTACTTC.

The CDR3 loop is CASSKISGEETQYF. The DNA of the CDR3 is TGTGCCAGCAGCAAAATTAGCGGGGAAGAGACCCAGTACTTC. V usage is TRBV7-2 and J usage is TRBJ2-5; 8 nucleotides agree with TRBD2. The CDR3 is 14 residues long. The germline V gene has CDR1 SGHTA and CDR2 FQGNSA. Germline trimming cut 5 bases from V and 3 bases from J; bases unmatched to any gene: 5.

This chain connects TRBV5-1 to TRBJ2-3, with TRBD2 matching 14 bases. The CDR3 has 18 residues. CDR1 SGHRS and CDR2 YFSETQ come from the germline V gene. Trimming removed 2 bases from V and 1 base from J; junction bases left unmatched: 6. This CDR3 is CASSLVPGLAGGTDTQYF. The CDR3 coding sequence is TGCGCCAGCAGCTTAGTCCCGGGACTAGCGGGGGGCACAGATACGCAGTATTTT.

The chain carries TRBV27 and TRBJ2-5; 7 bases fit TRBD1. CDR1 and CDR2 from the germline V gene are MNHEY and SMNVEV (reference sequence). The J segment lost 1 base and the V segment lost 6 bases, leaving 2 bases of the junction unmatched. This CDR3 spans 13 amino acids. The chain's CDR3 is CASRRQGQETQYF. CDR3 sequence (DNA): TGTGCCAGCAGACGACAGGGCCAAGAGACCCAGTACTTC.

CDR3 residues: CASSFWGGEQFF. CDR3 sequence (DNA): TGTGCCAGCAGTTTTTGGGGGGGTGAGCAGTTCTTC. The rearrangement links TRBV27 to TRBJ2-1; 7 bases map to TRBD2. Trimming cost V 3 bases and J 9 bases; bases outside gene matches: 2. Germline loops: CDR1 MNHEY, CDR2 SMNVEV (reference sequence). The CDR3 loop spans 12 amino acids.

This rearrangement joins TRBV27 to TRBJ2-2; maybe TRBD2 (5 bases). V lost 9 bases, J lost 4 bases, and 18 bases lay in between. This CDR3 is 15 amino acids long. Germline V gene sequence: CDR1 MNHEY, CDR2 SMNVEV (reference sequence). The CDR3 nucleotides read TGTGCCAGTTCCTCGAGGGCTTTTGGCACCGGGGAGCTGTTTTTT. Translation gives CASSSRAFGTGELFF.

This sequence joins TRBV9 and TRBJ2-7; TRBD2 agrees at 10 bases. The CDR3 is 14 residues long. The germline V gene encodes CDR1 SGDLS and CDR2 YYNGEE. The junction had 4 bases not matched to a gene; V was cut back by 4 bases and J by 3 bases. CDR3 coding DNA: TGTGCCAGCAGCCCAAGACTAGCGGGCTACGAGCAGTACTTC. This gives the protein CASSPRLAGYEQYF.

The rearrangement uses TRBV9 and TRBJ1-1, with D perhaps matching TRBD1 (5 bases). Trimming took 3 bases from V and 1 from J, leaving 10 bases between them. The CDR3 spans 14 residues. Germline V gives CDR1 SGDLS, CDR2 YYNGEE. The CDR3, as DNA: TGTGCCAGCAGCGAGGACACCTGGAACACTGAAGCTTTCTTT. Protein product: CASSEDTWNTEAFF.

This clone was observed a single time. The chain links TRBV7-8 to TRBJ2-1; 9 bases match TRBD2. Germline CDR1 reads SGHVS; CDR2 reads FQNEAQ. V shed 2 bases and J 12 bases; nucleotides not matched to a gene: 11. The CDR3 runs to 15 residues. For the CDR3, the DNA is TGTGCCAGCAGCTTACCCCGGCGGGAGGGGGTCGGGCAGTTCTTC. It encodes CASSLPRREGVGQFF.

The chain joins TRBV4-3 to TRBJ2-3, with D maybe TRBD1 (5 bases). Trimming pared 0 bases from V and 8 bases from J, leaving 21 bases between. The CDR3 covers 17 residues. CDR1 and CDR2 from the germline V gene are LGHNA and YSLEER. CDR3 nucleotide sequence: TGCGCCAGCAGCCAAGACTACCCCTCCGCTGGGGCGGCTACGCAGTATTTT. This encodes CASSQDYPSAGAATQYF.

The chain is built from TRBV30 and TRBJ1-3; unclear D gene. The CDR3 loop spans 13 amino acids. The germline V gene encodes CDR1 GTSNPN and CDR2 SVGIG (reference sequence). The germline V and J ends were trimmed by 2 bases and 0 bases, with 5 bases remaining between them. CDR3 sequence reads: CAWSRRSGNTIYF. The CDR3 nucleotides read TGTGCCTGGAGTCGTCGCTCTGGAAACACCATATATTTT. The variable domain in full, with the rest retrieved from reference TRBV30 and TRBJ1-3, is SQTIHQWPATLVQPVGSPLSLECTVEGTSNPNLYWYRQAAGRGLQLLFYSVGIGQISSEVPQNLSASRPQDRQFILSSKKLLLSDSGFYLCAWSRRSGNTIYFGEGSWLTVV.

This chain uses TRBV27 with TRBJ1-5, with D unresolved. The germline CDR1 and CDR2 sequences are MNHEY and SMNVEV (reference sequence). The germline V and J ends were trimmed by 1 base and 0 bases, with 7 bases remaining between them. The CDR3 sequence is 15 residues long. CDR3 loop: CASSLFRYSNQPQHF. In DNA, the CDR3 is TGTGCCAGCAGTTTATTTAGATATAGCAATCAGCCCCAGCATTTT.

This rearrangement joins TRBV27 to TRBJ2-5, with D maybe TRBD2 (6 bases). The end of the DNA fits TRBJ2-7 better, so the J call may be wrong. Germline CDR1 and CDR2: MNHEY and SMNVEV (reference sequence). CDR3 length: 14 residues. This CDR3 is CASRNAGSSYEQYF. CDR3 sequence (DNA): TGTGCCAGCAGAAACGCCGGGAGCTCCTACGAGCAGTACTTC.

This clone occurred a few times. The chain is built from TRBV14 and TRBJ2-4, with 7 bases identical to TRBD1. The CDR3 runs 14 residues. Per the germline V gene, CDR1 is SGHDN and CDR2 is FVKESK. Trimming at V came to 4 bases and at J to 0 bases, leaving 0 bases not matched to a gene. The chain's CDR3 is CASSRQGAKNIQYF. The CDR3 nucleotides read TGTGCCAGCAGCCGACAGGGAGCCAAAAACATTCAGTACTTC.

The chain carries TRBV4-3 and TRBJ2-2; the match to TRBD1 covers 9 bases. V lost 4 bases and J lost 0; bases outside the gene matches: 12. CDR3 length: 19 amino acids. Germline V gene data show CDR1 as LGHNA and CDR2 as YSLEER. The CDR3 reads CASSPNTGGVISNTGELFF. The CDR3 DNA is TGCGCCAGCAGCCCTAATACAGGGGGCGTAATATCGAACACCGGGGAGCTGTTTTTT.

The chain uses TRBV2 and TRBJ2-7, with a possible D match to TRBD1 (5 bases). V was clipped by 6 bases and J by 7 bases, with 13 bases between them. CDR1 and CDR2 from the germline V gene are SNHLY and FYNNEI. The CDR3 contains 12 residues. The CDR3 protein is CASRDNSGEQYF. CDR3 coding DNA: TGTGCCAGCAGGGACAATAGTGGAGAGCAGTACTTC.

This sequence joins TRBV9 and TRBJ2-5; TRBD1 aligns across 10 bases. The CDR3 is 16 amino acids. Losses at the gene ends were 3 bases for V and 1 base for J; bases not matched to a gene: 6. Germline V gene sequence: CDR1 SGDLS, CDR2 YYNGEE. The CDR3 protein is CASSASGTGAQETQYF. The CDR3 DNA is TGTGCCAGCAGCGCCTCCGGGACAGGGGCCCAAGAGACCCAGTACTTC.

DNA for the CDR3: TGTGCCAGCAGCTACGGAGAGTCTTCCTACGAGCAGTACTTC. Encoded protein: CASSYGESSYEQYF. The chain recombines TRBV6-5 with TRBJ2-5; no definite D call. The J call could be wrong; TRBJ2-7 is a better fit for the DNA end. Germline V CDR1 and CDR2: MNHEY, SVGAGI. The CDR3 sequence is 14 residues long.

J is TRBJ1-4 and V is TRBV5-1, with D perhaps TRBD1 (5 bases). V lost 4 bases to trimming and J lost 3 bases, with 13 bases between them. Germline V gene data show CDR1 as SGHRS and CDR2 as YFSETQ. This CDR3 is built from 15 residues. This chain's CDR3 is CASSPTGTANEKLFF. In DNA form, the CDR3 reads TGCGCCAGCAGCCCCACAGGTACTGCTAATGAAAAACTGTTTTTT.

This clone was detected once. As DNA, the CDR3 is TGTGCCAGCCAGCCTCCAACAATCAGGGTCGCTGAAGCTTTCTTT. Translating it yields CASQPPTIRVAEAFF. This chain links TRBV28 with TRBJ1-1; tentative D call: TRBD1 (5 bases). The CDR3 is 15 residues long. V lost 8 bases, J lost 6 bases, and 22 bases lay in between. Germline CDR1 is MDHEN and CDR2 is SYDVKM.

The chain couples TRBV6-1 to TRBJ2-7, with D unresolved. Trimming pared 6 bases from V and 2 bases from J, leaving 11 bases between. This CDR3 has 13 residues. The germline V gene encodes CDR1 MNHNS and CDR2 SASEGT. The CDR3 here is CASRLRSTYEQYF. CDR3 sequence (DNA): TGTGCCAGCAGGTTACGTTCTACCTACGAGCAGTACTTC.

J is TRBJ1-1 and V is TRBV6-5, with a weak D call TRBD1 (5 bases). The ends were cut back, 2 bases at V and 0 bases at J, with 10 bases in the middle. Germline lookup yields CDR1 MNHEY and CDR2 SVGAGI. The CDR3 has 15 residues. The CDR3 DNA is TGTGCCAGCAGTTACCGGACAAGGATGAACACTGAAGCTTTCTTT. This gives the protein CASSYRTRMNTEAFF.

The chain carries TRBV18 and TRBJ2-3; 7 bases agree with TRBD1. This CDR3 spans 15 amino acids. V lost 5 bases and J lost 7; bases outside the gene matches: 12. Looked up from germline, CDR1 is KGHSH and CDR2 is LQKENI. The CDR3 DNA reads as TGTGCCAGCTCATCAGGGGGAACCGCTGAGAATACGCAGTATTTT. Translation gives CASSSGGTAENTQYF.

This clone was counted once. The rearrangement uses TRBV7-9 and TRBJ1-2; 8 positions match TRBD1. Germline CDR1 reads SEHNR; CDR2 reads FQNEAQ (reference sequence). After removal of 2 bases from V and 3 bases from J, the junction contained 2 bases not matched to a gene. This CDR3 has 14 residues. CDR3 nucleotide sequence: TGTGCCAGCAGCTTAACGACAGGGGACTATGGCTACACCTTC. It codes for CASSLTTGDYGYTF. The full variable domain, in which reference TRBV7-9 and TRBJ1-2 provide the parts outside the CDR3, is DTGVSQNPRHKITKRGQNVTFRCDPISEHNRLYWYRQTLGQGPEFLTYFQNEAQLEKSRLLSDRFSAERPKGSFSTLEIQRTEQGDSAMYLCASSLTTGDYGYTFGSGTRLTVV.

The chain is built from TRBV10-1 and TRBJ2-3; no reliable D call. The germline CDR1 and CDR2 sequences are WNHNN and SYGVQD (reference sequence). The CDR3 extends over 14 amino acids. Deletions cut 3 bases from V and 2 bases from J, with 9 bases between. CDR3: CASSDRQDTDTQYF. In DNA, the CDR3 is TGCGCCAGCAGTGATCGGCAGGACACAGATACGCAGTATTTT.

The CDR3 sequence: CASSISGINTGELFF. The CDR3 DNA is TGCGCCAGCAGTATTAGCGGGATCAACACCGGGGAGCTGTTTTTT. This chain joins TRBV10-1 and TRBJ2-2; 8 bases are a match to TRBD2. J gave up 2 bases and V 5 bases, and 4 bases lay outside the gene matches. The CDR3 contains 15 residues. Germline loops: CDR1 WNHNN, CDR2 SYGVQD (reference sequence).